These 2 T cell receptor beta chains came from one sample sequenced in a study of blood T cell repertoires in COVID-19. Sequenced by immunoSEQ multiplex PCR; TCRdb stores in-frame clones only, minus some. Of a few hundred thousand clones in the sample, 85% were seen once. The specimen was peripheral blood. Receptors originate from a woman aged 18 to 35 with acute or convalescent COVID-19.

This chain uses TRBV11-2 with TRBJ1-1; 7 positions agree with TRBD1. V trimming: 4 bases; J trimming: 6 bases; junction bases outside the gene matches: 11. CDR1 and CDR2 (germline): SGHAT, FQNNGV. This CDR3 has 15 amino acids. CDR3 protein: CASSYGVGGRAEAFF. CDR3 DNA: TGTGCCAGCAGCTATGGGGTAGGGGGCAGGGCTGAAGCTTTCTTT.

This clone has just a few counts. The chain couples TRBV10-3 to TRBJ1-1; 7 nucleotides line up with TRBD1. The J segment lost 4 bases and the V segment lost 6 bases, leaving 5 bases of the junction unmatched. The CDR3 has 13 residues. Germline V gene lookup returns CDR1 ENHRY and CDR2 SYGVKD. The CDR3 DNA is TGTGCCATCAGAACGACAGGGTCCACTGAAGCTTTCTTT. Translation: CAIRTTGSTEAFF.